Below, 18 T cell receptor beta chains from the same sample are listed, as sequenced in a study of response to subunit inactivated influenza vaccine. TCRdb redid the calling of the RT-PCR reads with MiXCR, one entry per CDR3 protein. This table holds hundreds of thousands of distinct CDR3 sequences, over 10% found once. This sample comprised PBMCs from blood, obtained roughly 6 weeks after vaccination. Receptors originate from a man aged 45-65 years who received an inactivated influenza vaccine.

V is TRBV6-5 and J is TRBJ2-7, with no clear D. Germline V gene lookup returns CDR1 MNHEY and CDR2 SVGAGI. CDR3 length: 14 amino acids. With 6 bases removed from V and 0 bases from J, the gap between germline ends came to 12 bases. The CDR3 nucleotides read TGTGCCAGCAGCTACGGTCCGTACTCCTACGAGCAGTACTTC. Protein: CASSYGPYSYEQYF.

This clonotype was counted at least ten times. The J gene is TRBJ2-1, the V gene TRBV20-1; TRBD2 matches at 7 bases. Germline lookup yields CDR1 DFQATT and CDR2 SNEGSKA (reference sequence). V trimming: 6 bases; J trimming: 5 bases; junction bases outside the gene matches: 10. There are 14 residues in the CDR3. DNA for the CDR3: TGCAGTGCGAGACTAGCCGGCCCTCACAATGAGCAGTTCTTC. Translation gives CSARLAGPHNEQFF.

The chain couples TRBV6-1 to TRBJ1-3, with unresolved D. The V and J ends lost 6 bases and 4 bases respectively, with 10 bases between them. Germline CDR1 and CDR2: MNHNS and SASEGT. This CDR3 contains 13 residues. The chain's CDR3 is CASRDGSGNTIYF. The CDR3 DNA reads TGTGCCAGCAGGGATGGTTCAGGAAACACCATATATTTT.

This clonotype was picked up a small number of times. This chain connects TRBV24-1 to TRBJ2-1; maybe TRBD1 (6 bases). Germline V gene sequence: CDR1 KGHDR, CDR2 SFDVKD. Trimming shortened V by 4 bases and J by 3 bases, and 12 bases separated the two germline ends. The CDR3 spans 15 residues. CDR3 coding DNA: TGTGCCACCAGTGAGGGGGCAGGCGGCTACAATGAGCAGTTCTTC. It specifies CATSEGAGGYNEQFF.

In its sample, this clonotype was seen a few times. The chain joins TRBV27 to TRBJ2-1; the match to TRBD1 covers 9 bases. V lost 5 bases and J lost 8; bases outside the gene matches: 7. CDR3 size: 14 residues. CDR1 and CDR2 (germline): MNHEY, SMNVEV (reference sequence). CDR3: CASSIRTGVHEQFF. Written as DNA, the CDR3 is TGTGCCAGCAGTATCAGGACAGGGGTGCATGAGCAGTTCTTC.

This clonotype appeared many times. V is TRBV12-3 or TRBV12-4 and J is TRBJ2-7; no reliable D call. The V end was cut by 2 bases, the J end by 5 bases, with 7 bases between. CDR3 size: 12 residues. CDR3 bases: TGTGCCAGCAGTTTACAGGTTCACGAGCAGTACTTC. Its protein is CASSLQVHEQYF.

The table lists this clonotype with many counts. V is TRBV4-1 and J is TRBJ2-7; 9 bases are a match to TRBD1. V shed 2 bases and J 2 bases; nucleotides not matched to a gene: 13. This CDR3 is 18 amino acids long. The germline gives CDR1 MGHRA, CDR2 YSYEKL. The CDR3 region has the DNA TGCGCCAGCAGCCAAATCCAACCCCCGGGACAGGGTACCTACGAGCAGTACTTC. Translating gives CASSQIQPPGQGTYEQYF.

The genes are TRBV14 and TRBJ2-7, with D possibly being TRBD1 or TRBD2 (5 bases each). CDR1 and CDR2 (germline): SGHDN, FVKESK. V lost 3 bases, J lost 0 bases, and 12 bases lay in between. CDR3 size: 15 residues. The DNA of the CDR3 is TGTGCCAGCAGCCAGGGACCCAGGAGCTCCTACGAGCAGTACTTC. It encodes CASSQGPRSSYEQYF.

This clonotype was picked up a small number of times. The chain employs TRBV5-1 and TRBJ2-7; D possibly corresponds to TRBD1 (5 bases). Trimming cost V 4 bases and J 5 bases, with 13 bases left between them. The CDR3 consists of 13 residues. Germline V gives CDR1 SGHRS, CDR2 YFSETQ. This CDR3 reads CASSAQGIHEQYF. As DNA, the CDR3 is TGCGCCAGCAGCGCCCAGGGAATCCACGAGCAGTACTTC.

This clonotype was counted ten times or more. This chain links TRBV10-3 with TRBJ2-1; 12 bases align to TRBD2. CDR3 size: 15 residues. Germline CDR1 reads ENHRY; CDR2 reads SYGVKD. V gave up 6 bases and J gave up 3 bases; unmatched junction bases: 3. The CDR3 DNA reads as TGTGCCATCAGCCCGACTAGCGGGAGCTACAATGAGCAGTTCTTC. Its translation: CAISPTSGSYNEQFF.

This clonotype was observed a handful of times. The chain links TRBV25-1 to TRBJ2-7; D call uncertain. With 1 base removed from V and 6 bases from J, the gap between germline ends came to 13 bases. CDR3 length: 14 amino acids. Per germline, CDR1 MGHDK and CDR2 SYGVNS. In DNA, the CDR3 is TGTGCCAGCAGTGAATCCGTTTTTTCGACCGAGCAGTACTTC. Translated: CASSESVFSTEQYF.

This chain connects TRBV6-1 to TRBJ2-2; D may be TRBD2 (5 bases). The germline V and J ends were trimmed by 6 bases and 4 bases, with 18 bases remaining between them. Germline V lookup: CDR1 MNHNS, CDR2 SASEGT. The length of the CDR3 is 16 residues. CDR3 amino acids: CASRGREAVITGELFF. The CDR3 DNA is TGTGCCAGCAGGGGCCGTGAAGCGGTGATCACCGGGGAGCTGTTTTTT.

As regards this clonotype: A much larger clonotype is one base distant, so this may be a read error. This sequence joins TRBV15 and TRBJ2-5; maybe TRBD1 (6 bases). CDR1 and CDR2 from the germline V gene are LNHNV and YYDKDF (reference sequence). The CDR3 extends over 15 amino acids. The CDR3 reads CATSAKGDPYETQNF. In nucleotides, the CDR3 is TGTGCCACCAGTGCGAAGGGGGATCCATACGAGACCCAGAACTTC.

This clonotype was counted once. The chain employs TRBV7-9 and TRBJ1-4; D perhaps matches TRBD1 (6 bases). In germline, CDR1 is SEHNR, CDR2 FQNEAQ (reference sequence). There are 15 residues in the CDR3. Trimming took off 5 bases at V and 8 bases at J, with 18 bases between the two ends. The CDR3 protein is CASSRAGLQGEKLFF. Written as DNA, the CDR3 is TGTGCCAGCAGCCGAGCGGGTCTTCAGGGGGAAAAACTGTTTTTT.

This clonotype turned up a few times. The V gene is TRBV20-1, the J gene TRBJ2-7; 10 nucleotides align to TRBD1. The CDR3 extends over 13 amino acids. The ends lost 5 bases at V and 4 bases at J; junction bases unmatched: 5. Germline CDR1 reads DFQATT; CDR2 reads SNEGSKA (reference sequence). The CDR3 is CSAQADRGYEQYF. The CDR3 coding sequence is TGCAGTGCTCAGGCGGACAGGGGGTACGAGCAGTACTTC.

CDR3 in amino acids: CASSSTRAVYEQYF. The CDR3 nucleotides are TGTGCCAGCAGTTCCACTAGGGCAGTCTACGAGCAGTACTTC. The chain combines TRBV6-2 or TRBV6-3 with TRBJ2-7; D is possibly TRBD2 (5 bases). The CDR3 contains 14 residues. V dropped 4 bases and J dropped 3 bases, with 13 bases sitting between them. The germline gives CDR1 MNHEY, CDR2 SVGEGT.

In this sample, this clonotype turned up a few times. The CDR3 sequence: CASSKDREETQYF. The DNA of the CDR3 is TGTGCCAGCAGCAAGGACAGGGAGGAGACCCAGTACTTC. The V and J genes are TRBV7-2 and TRBJ2-5; 8 bases line up with TRBD1. V lost 5 bases to trimming and J lost 5 bases; unmatched junction nucleotides: 4. Per the germline V gene, CDR1 is SGHTA and CDR2 is FQGNSA. CDR3 size: 13 residues.

V and J are TRBV6-1 and TRBJ2-3, with D possibly TRBD2 on 5 matching bases. This CDR3 spans 14 amino acids. Between the trimmed V and J ends, which lost 5 bases and 4 bases, there was a span of 13 bases. CDR1 MNHNS and CDR2 SASEGT come from the germline V gene. CDR3 nucleotide sequence: TGTGCCAGCAGTACCCTCGGAGGACCAGATACGCAGTATTTT. Translation gives CASSTLGGPDTQYF.